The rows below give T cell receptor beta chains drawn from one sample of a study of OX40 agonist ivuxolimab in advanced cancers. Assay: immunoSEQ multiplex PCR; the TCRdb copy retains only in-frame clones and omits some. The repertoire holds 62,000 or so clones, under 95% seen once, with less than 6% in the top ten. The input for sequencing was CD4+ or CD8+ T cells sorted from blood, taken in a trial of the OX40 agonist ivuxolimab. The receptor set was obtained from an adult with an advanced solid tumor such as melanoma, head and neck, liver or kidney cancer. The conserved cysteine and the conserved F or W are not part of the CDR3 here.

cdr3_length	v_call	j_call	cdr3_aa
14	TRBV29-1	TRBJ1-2	SVGGGRGKEVVGYT
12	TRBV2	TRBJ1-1	ASSEGQGVTEAF
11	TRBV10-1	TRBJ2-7	ASSDGSSYEQY
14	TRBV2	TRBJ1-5	ASSEIDRGRIQPQH
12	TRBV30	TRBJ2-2	AWSGRGRAGELF
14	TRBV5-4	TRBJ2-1	ASSLPGQGAKGEQF
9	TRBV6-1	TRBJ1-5	ARRGDQPQH
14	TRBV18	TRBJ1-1	ASSPLHGTDNAEAF
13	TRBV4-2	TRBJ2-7	ASSQEGRKSYEQY
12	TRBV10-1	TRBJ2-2	ASKRTKDTGELF
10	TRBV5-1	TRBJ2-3	ASSGSGDTQY
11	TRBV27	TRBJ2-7	ASSTTGQGGQY
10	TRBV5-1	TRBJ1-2	ASSLDMRGYT
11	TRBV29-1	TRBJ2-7	SAGTGSLRGQY
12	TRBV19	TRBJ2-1	ASSMQGGGNEQF
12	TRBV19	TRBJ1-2	ASNRDAGSHGYT
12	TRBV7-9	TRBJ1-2	ASTLLQGAYGYT
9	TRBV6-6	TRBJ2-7	ASSYLSEQY
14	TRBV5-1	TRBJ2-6	ASSVLQGAGANVLT
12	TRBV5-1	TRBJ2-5	ASSRDTLTETQY
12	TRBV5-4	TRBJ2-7	ASSLGTSGTEQY
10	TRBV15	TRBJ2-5	ATSRVQETQY
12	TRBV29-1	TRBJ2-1	SVGGTSVYNEQF
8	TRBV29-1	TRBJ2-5	SVGAETQY
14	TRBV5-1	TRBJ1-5	ASSSEPGTGLQPQH
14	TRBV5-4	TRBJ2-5	ASSRGLAGIQETQY
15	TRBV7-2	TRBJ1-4	ASRLLPGDSLMKNCF
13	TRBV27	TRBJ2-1	ASSRGSGRGNEQF
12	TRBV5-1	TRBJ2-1	ASSSPGNSNEQF
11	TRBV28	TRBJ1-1	ASTQGAPAEAF
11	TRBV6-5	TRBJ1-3	ASSPSSGNTIY
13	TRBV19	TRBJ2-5	ASRYSGGPKETQY
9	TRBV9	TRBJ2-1	ASSTHNEQF
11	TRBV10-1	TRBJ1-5	ASSESRNQPQH
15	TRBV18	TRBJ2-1	ASSPRLAASSYNEQF
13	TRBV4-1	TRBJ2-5	ASQGLAGVFETQY
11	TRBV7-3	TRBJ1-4	ASSLGPNEKLF
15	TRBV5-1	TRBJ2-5	ASSPPLPGQGGETQY
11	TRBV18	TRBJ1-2	ASSPVLLGGYT
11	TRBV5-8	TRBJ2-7	ASSLKGFHEQY
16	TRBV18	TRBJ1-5	ASSPTQATGTPGQPQH
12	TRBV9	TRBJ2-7	ASSVGVGSYEQY